Below are 25 T cell receptor beta chains sequenced from a single sample in a study of early T cells in non-severe SARS-CoV-2 infection. TCRdb redid the calling of the 5' RACE reads with MiXCR, one entry per CDR3 protein. The profile shows over 95,000 distinct CDR3 sequences, roughly 17% of them singletons. The sample consisted of whole blood. The receptor source for this set is an adult who was a healthcare worker with PCR-confirmed SARS-CoV-2 infection or an uninfected control (not recorded which).

This clonotype showed up just a few times. The rearrangement links TRBV20-1 to TRBJ2-5, with 9 nucleotides matching TRBD2. V dropped 3 bases and J dropped 1; count of bases not matched to a gene: 6. Germline V gene sequence: CDR1 DFQATT, CDR2 SNEGSKA (reference sequence). This CDR3 has 15 residues. In DNA, the CDR3 is TGCAGTGCTAGTGGGAGCGGGGGGCCCCAAGAGACCCAGTACTTC. This sequence encodes CSASGSGGPQETQYF.

In its sample, this clonotype was seen a few times. The J gene is TRBJ2-1, the V gene TRBV20-1; perhaps TRBD1 as D (5 bases). The CDR3 loop spans 13 amino acids. Trimming took 7 bases from V and 6 from J, leaving 16 bases between them. Germline assignment: CDR1 DFQATT and CDR2 SNEGSKA (reference sequence). The CDR3 reads CSVPAGIRNEQFF. The CDR3 nucleotides read TGCAGTGTCCCGGCAGGGATTCGCAATGAGCAGTTCTTC.

The rearrangement uses TRBV9 and TRBJ2-1; 8 bases line up with TRBD1. CDR1 and CDR2 from the germline V gene are SGDLS and YYNGEE. This CDR3 comprises 13 residues. Trimming removed 4 bases from V and 7 bases from J; junction bases left unmatched: 4. DNA for the CDR3: TGTGCCAGCAGCTCAAGGACAGGGAATGAGCAGTTCTTC. It encodes CASSSRTGNEQFF.

This clonotype was recorded many times. The J gene is TRBJ2-7, the V gene TRBV28; the match to TRBD1 covers 8 bases. This CDR3 contains 15 residues. V lost 5 bases, J lost 1 base, and 7 bases stayed unmatched. Germline V CDR1 and CDR2: MDHEN, SYDVKM. The CDR3 here is CASSLPGQGSYEQYF. CDR3 DNA sequence: TGTGCCAGCAGTCTCCCCGGACAGGGTTCCTACGAGCAGTACTTC. Full variable domain (missing parts from reference TRBV28 and TRBJ2-7): DVKVTQSSRYLVKRTGEKVFLECVQDMDHENMFWYRQDPGLGLRLIYFSYDVKMKEKGDIPEGYSVSREKKERFSLILESASTNQTSMYLCASSLPGQGSYEQYFGPGTRLTVT.

This clonotype showed up just a few times. This rearrangement joins TRBV12-3 or TRBV12-4 to TRBJ2-1, with D maybe TRBD1 (6 bases). Trimming removed 6 bases at V and 4 bases at J, with 22 bases between. The CDR3 has 17 amino acids. CDR3 loop: CASSPSGKGGQYNEQFF. CDR3 sequence (DNA): TGTGCCAGCAGCCCCTCCGGAAAAGGGGGTCAGTACAATGAGCAGTTCTTC.

This clonotype was seen many times. V usage is TRBV15 and J usage is TRBJ1-6, with a weak D call TRBD1 (6 bases). Trimming removed 0 bases at V and 1 base at J, with 19 bases between. Germline loops: CDR1 LNHNV, CDR2 YYDKDF (reference sequence). CDR3 length equals 20 residues. CDR3 sequence: CATSRDRSSGGSSYNSPLHF. CDR3 sequence (DNA): TGTGCCACCAGCAGAGATCGTTCGTCGGGGGGCTCGTCCTATAATTCACCCCTCCACTTT.

There are many counts of this clonotype. V gene TRBV5-6 combines with J gene TRBJ1-5; no firm D call. This CDR3 spans 12 amino acids. The germline V gene encodes CDR1 SGHDT and CDR2 YYEEEE. With 0 bases removed from V and 6 bases from J, the gap between germline ends came to 4 bases. The CDR3 coding sequence is TGTGCCAGCAGCTTGGACGGTCAGCCCCAGCATTTT. Protein product: CASSLDGQPQHF. The full variable domain, its missing parts supplied by reference TRBV5-6 and TRBJ1-5, is DAGVTQSPTHLIKTRGQQVTLRCSPKSGHDTVSWYQQALGQGPQFIFQYYEEEERQRGNFPDRFSGHQFPNYSSELNVNALLLGDSALYLCASSLDGQPQHFGDGTRLSIL.

On this clonotype itself: Germline is not matched at one junction end, which may reflect a read error. The chain uses TRBV28 and TRBJ1-4; TRBD1 is a possible D gene (5 bases). The germline V gene has CDR1 MDHEN and CDR2 SYDVKM. The CDR3 spans 14 residues. CDR3 in amino acids: CTSNGGRGNEKLFF. The DNA for the CDR3 is TGTACCAGCAATGGGGGACGGGGGAATGAAAAACTGTTTTTT.

This chain's CDR3 is CASSLSNRVLGETQYF. The CDR3 coding sequence is TGTGCCAGCAGTTTATCTAACAGGGTTTTGGGAGAGACCCAGTACTTC. V usage is TRBV27 and J usage is TRBJ2-5; possibly TRBD1 for D (6 bases). The V end was cut by 0 bases, the J end by 4 bases, with 15 bases between. The germline V gene encodes CDR1 MNHEY and CDR2 SMNVEV (reference sequence). This CDR3 contains 16 residues.

This clonotype was counted only a few times. The chain recombines TRBV28 with TRBJ1-2; D perhaps matches TRBD1 (5 bases). CDR3 size: 12 residues. Trimming removed 11 bases at V and 9 bases at J, with 19 bases between. The germline V gene encodes CDR1 MDHEN and CDR2 SYDVKM. The CDR3 spells CAGVNRSGRYTF. In DNA, the CDR3 is TGTGCCGGCGTAAACAGGTCCGGTCGCTACACCTTC.

J is TRBJ1-2 and V is TRBV11-2; D may be TRBD1 (5 bases). Trimming took off 8 bases at V and 7 bases at J, with 20 bases between the two ends. The CDR3 consists of 14 residues. Germline V gives CDR1 SGHAT, CDR2 FQNNGV. CDR3 residues: CASRQGQGIFGYTF. The CDR3 nucleotides read TGTGCCAGCCGCCAAGGCCAGGGAATATTTGGCTACACCTTC.

The table lists this clonotype with a few counts. This sequence joins TRBV12-5 and TRBJ2-1; D is uncertain. V was trimmed by 1 base and J by 5 bases, leaving 18 bases between them. The CDR3 consists of 17 residues. Germline V gene sequence: CDR1 LGHNT, CDR2 FRNRAP. The CDR3 here is CASGLALVSSPNNEQFF. CDR3 in DNA: TGTGCTAGTGGTTTGGCCCTAGTCTCTTCCCCCAACAATGAGCAGTTCTTC.

As regards this clonotype: A much larger clone differs by one base, so this may be a read error. V usage is TRBV6-2 or TRBV6-3 and J usage is TRBJ2-2; 8 positions agree with TRBD2. This CDR3 comprises 16 residues. CDR1 and CDR2 (germline): MNHEY, SVGEGT. The CDR3 reads CASSAFSGVDTGEPFF. The DNA for the CDR3 is TGTGCCAGCAGCGCCTTTAGCGGGGTCGACACCGGGGAGCCGTTTTTT.

There are a few counts of this clonotype. The genes are TRBV29-1 and TRBJ1-1; D remains ambiguous. The CDR3 runs to 15 residues. CDR1 and CDR2 from the germline V gene are SQVTM and ANQGSEA. The V end lost 0 bases, the J end lost 1 base, and 12 bases lay between the germline ends. The CDR3 coding sequence is TGCAGCGTTGAAGATCTAGTATGGGGGAACACTGAAGCTTTCTTT. Translated, it gives CSVEDLVWGNTEAFF.

This clonotype was observed at least ten times. This sequence joins TRBV7-9 and TRBJ1-1; D unresolved. CDR1 is SEHNR and CDR2 is FQNEAQ in the germline V gene (reference sequence). The CDR3 runs to 13 residues. V lost 1 base and J lost 0, with 3 bases in between. CDR3 DNA: TGTGCCAGCAGCTTAGATATGAACACTGAAGCTTTCTTT. Encoded protein: CASSLDMNTEAFF. The entire variable domain, with the rest obtained from reference TRBV7-9 and TRBJ1-1, is as follows: DTGVSQNPRHKITKRGQNVTFRCDPISEHNRLYWYRQTLGQGPEFLTYFQNEAQLEKSRLLSDRFSAERPKGSFSTLEIQRTEQGDSAMYLCASSLDMNTEAFFGQGTRLTVV.

This clonotype was counted between two and nine times. This chain links TRBV7-6 with TRBJ1-4, with D uncertain. This CDR3 is built from 15 residues. CDR1 is SGHVS and CDR2 is FNYEAQ in the germline V gene. The V end was cut by 1 base, the J end by 0 bases, with 6 bases between. CDR3 sequence: CASSLGGSTNEKLFF. The CDR3, as DNA: TGTGCCAGCAGCTTAGGCGGATCAACTAATGAAAAACTGTTTTTT.

This clonotype was detected a few times. The genes are TRBV6-6 and TRBJ2-2; possible D gene TRBD1, 5 bases. V was trimmed by 2 bases and J by 4 bases, leaving 14 bases between them. In germline, CDR1 is MNHNY, CDR2 SVGAGI (reference sequence). The CDR3 length is 16 residues. This CDR3 is CASSYNSGQGTGELFF. DNA of the CDR3: TGTGCCAGCAGTTACAACTCGGGCCAGGGCACCGGGGAGCTGTTTTTT.

This clonotype showed up many times. The chain recombines TRBV27 with TRBJ1-1; D is ambiguous. CDR3 size: 15 residues. V lost 6 bases to trimming and J lost 5 bases, with 19 bases between them. Per germline, CDR1 MNHEY and CDR2 SMNVEV (reference sequence). The CDR3 loop reads CASSFQGGRFTEAFF. In nucleotides, the CDR3 is TGTGCCAGCAGCTTCCAAGGTGGACGTTTTACTGAAGCTTTCTTT.

This clonotype was counted between two and nine times. The J gene is TRBJ2-1, the V gene TRBV7-2, with D perhaps TRBD1 or TRBD2 (6 bases each). Trimming took 4 bases from V and 4 from J, leaving 23 bases between them. This CDR3 has 18 amino acids. Germline loops: CDR1 SGHTA, CDR2 FQGNSA. The DNA for the CDR3 is TGTGCCAGCAGCTCGCGGGACACATACGGAATAGGGTACAATGAGCAGTTCTTC. Its translation is CASSSRDTYGIGYNEQFF.

Only a few counts were recorded for this clonotype. The CDR3 nucleotides read TGTGCCAGCAGTTTTAAACAGGCTAATTCACCCCTCCACTTT. Amino acid sequence: CASSFKQANSPLHF. The chain carries TRBV12-3 or TRBV12-4 and TRBJ1-6, with D maybe TRBD1 (5 bases). Deletions cut 3 bases from V and 6 bases from J, with 9 bases between. The CDR3 has 14 amino acids.

This clonotype was counted at least ten times. The chain couples TRBV10-3 to TRBJ2-1, with 11 bases identical to TRBD2. The CDR3 sequence is 15 residues long. Germline V CDR1 and CDR2: ENHRY, SYGVKD. V dropped 11 bases and J dropped 6; count of bases not matched to a gene: 12. CDR3 sequence (DNA): TGTGCCTCATCGGCCGGACTAGCGGGTTCCAATGAGCAGTTCTTC. It yields the protein CASSAGLAGSNEQFF.

This clonotype was counted between two and nine times. This rearrangement joins TRBV4-3 to TRBJ2-3, with TRBD2 matching over 8 bases. V dropped 3 bases and J dropped 1; count of bases not matched to a gene: 12. The CDR3 is made up of 18 amino acids. CDR1 LGHNA and CDR2 YSLEER come from the germline V gene. CDR3 in amino acids: CASSQSAGEARGTDTQYF. The DNA for the CDR3 is TGCGCCAGCAGCCAGTCAGCGGGAGAGGCGAGAGGCACAGATACGCAGTATTTT.

The chain joins TRBV7-9 to TRBJ1-6; the D is unclear. The V gene lost 2 bases and the J gene lost 12 bases, with 20 bases spanning the gap. The CDR3 consists of 16 residues. Germline V lookup: CDR1 SEHNR, CDR2 FQNEAQ (reference sequence). CDR3 residues: CASSLWYGGPEGPLHF. CDR3 nucleotides: TGTGCCAGCAGCTTATGGTATGGAGGGCCGGAAGGACCCCTCCACTTT.

This clonotype was counted at least ten times. This chain joins TRBV20-1 and TRBJ1-5; D perhaps matches TRBD1 (6 bases). Germline V gives CDR1 DFQATT, CDR2 SNEGSKA (reference sequence). Trimming removed 1 base at V and 2 bases at J, with 6 bases between. The CDR3 runs to 13 residues. The CDR3 region is CSARAGGNQPQHF. The DNA for the CDR3 is TGCAGTGCTAGAGCAGGGGGCAATCAGCCCCAGCATTTT.

This clonotype came up a few times. The chain recombines TRBV30 with TRBJ1-5; 9 positions agree with TRBD1. Losses at the gene ends were 1 base for V and 6 bases for J; bases not matched to a gene: 4. Germline V gene sequence: CDR1 GTSNPN, CDR2 SVGIG (reference sequence). This CDR3 has 14 residues. The CDR3 loop reads CAWSAGQGSQPQHF. The CDR3 coding sequence is TGTGCCTGGAGTGCAGGACAGGGGAGTCAGCCCCAGCATTTT.